This entry is about one T cell receptor (beta chain). The data are from a study of shared clonotypes between healthy human individuals. The wider study: The composition of the donors was a couple of women and a few men aged 18 to 49.

The protocol was immunoSEQ multiplex PCR, while the TCRdb copy is restricted to in-frame clones and leaves out a portion. The sample contains around 720,000 clones, around 73% of which appear only once. The authors divided CD4+ cells into CD45RA+ naive and CD45RA-negative memory subsets. The receptor's source is a woman aged 25 to 39 in good health. The specimen was memory CD4+ T cells sorted from blood. As to subset: CD45RA-negative fraction.

Here the CDR3 reads CASSQQGRGTEAFF. The CDR3 DNA sequence: TGTGCCAGCAGCCAACAGGGTCGGGGTACTGAAGCTTTCTTT. V and J are TRBV14 and TRBJ1-1; maybe TRBD1 (5 bases). The CDR3 has 14 residues. The germline V and J ends were trimmed by 2 bases and 5 bases, with 12 bases remaining between them. Germline V gene lookup returns CDR1 SGHDN and CDR2 FVKESK.